A selection of T cell receptor beta chains follows, all from one sample in a study of Graves' ophthalmopathy and Graves' hyperthyroidism. TCRdb redid the calling of the multiplex PCR reads with MiXCR, one entry per CDR3 protein. Of about 220,000 distinct CDR3 sequences listed, roughly a fifth are singletons. Sequenced input: peripheral blood. Every receptor here comes from a woman between 45 and 60 years old with Graves' ophthalmopathy. Both conserved end residues are part of each CDR3. A D gene is named only where the DNA matches it firmly. Rows may omit the clone size; those that give it use once, few, many or a size class.

V	J	D	size	CDR3	DNA
TRBV6-1	TRBJ2-7	TRBD1	many	CASRDRESYEQYF	TGTGCCAGCAGGGACAGGGAGTCCTACGAGCAGTACTTC
TRBV20-1	TRBJ2-7	TRBD2	many	CSASGTSTRYEQYF	TGCAGTGCTAGTGGGACTAGCACCCGCTACGAGCAGTACTTC
TRBV20-1	TRBJ2-3	.	many	CSARDGDSSTDTQYF	TGCAGTGCTAGAGACGGGGACTCTAGCACAGATACGCAGTATTTT
TRBV6-5	TRBJ2-7	.	.	CASSYSFGGTYEQYF	TGTGCCAGCAGTTACTCTTTCGGTGGCACCTACGAGCAGTACTTC
TRBV6-5	TRBJ1-1	.	many	CASLPMVTANTEAFF	TGTGCCAGCCTGCCCATGGTCACGGCGAACACTGAAGCTTTCTTT
TRBV6-1	TRBJ2-7	.	once	CASIGGAGYEQYF	TGTGCCAGCATCGGGGGAGCGGGCTACGAGCAGTACTTC
TRBV28	TRBJ1-2	.	.	CASRPGLVYGYTF	TGTGCCAGTAGGCCGGGACTCGTCTATGGCTACACCTTC
TRBV18	TRBJ2-5	TRBD1	few	CASSSGQGGLETQYF	TGTGCCAGCTCCTCGGGACAGGGAGGGCTGGAGACCCAGTACTTC
TRBV5-6	TRBJ2-7	TRBD2	many	CASSQRLAGTHEQYF	TGTGCCAGCAGCCAAAGACTAGCGGGAACCCACGAGCAGTACTTC
TRBV6-1	TRBJ2-6	TRBD1	many	CASRLTGAGANVLTF	TGTGCCAGTCGATTGACAGGGGCGGGGGCCAACGTCCTGACTTTC
TRBV19	TRBJ2-3	.	many	CASKWQVGATDTQYF	TGTGCCAGCAAGTGGCAAGTAGGTGCCACAGATACGCAGTATTTT
TRBV27	TRBJ2-7	TRBD1	many	CASRWTGVAYEQYF	TGTGCCAGCAGATGGACAGGCGTGGCCTACGAGCAGTACTTC
TRBV10-1	TRBJ2-7	.	many	CATPYQRPLYEQYF	TGCGCCACCCCGTATCAGCGACCACTCTACGAGCAGTACTTC
TRBV7-8	TRBJ1-2	TRBD1	few	CASSLFSGQALYGYTF	TGTGCCAGCAGCCTCTTCTCGGGACAGGCGCTTTATGGCTACACCTTC
TRBV30	TRBJ2-4	.	few	CAWSVQLAKNIQYF	TGTGCCTGGAGTGTACAGCTAGCCAAAAACATTCAGTACTTC
TRBV6-1	TRBJ2-7	TRBD2	many	CASREAGAYEQYF	TGTGCCAGCAGGGAAGCGGGAGCTTACGAGCAGTACTTC
TRBV29-1	TRBJ2-7	.	many	CSAQDEGYEQYF	TGCAGCGCCCAAGACGAGGGTTACGAGCAGTACTTC
TRBV20-1	TRBJ2-7	.	.	CSARNFRDSRPYEQYF	TGCAGTGCTAGGAATTTCCGGGACTCTCGCCCCTACGAGCAGTACTTC
TRBV7-2	TRBJ1-1	.	many	CASSSAGFGRLTEAFF	TGTGCCAGCAGCTCAGCGGGTTTTGGACGCCTCACTGAAGCTTTCTTT
TRBV20-1	TRBJ1-1	.	many	CSARDGSQPRTEAFF	TGCAGTGCTAGAGATGGGAGCCAGCCGAGGACTGAAGCTTTCTTT
TRBV30	TRBJ1-2	.	many	CAWTKLYDRYGYTF	TGTGCCTGGACCAAACTTTACGACAGATATGGCTACACCTTC
TRBV12-3/TRBV12-4	TRBJ1-1	.	.	CASSPGTRKEAFF	TGTGCCAGCAGTCCCGGGACAAGAAAAGAAGCTTTCTTT
TRBV2	TRBJ2-7	.	many	CASTSDRYEQYF	TGTGCCAGCACCTCGGACCGGTACGAGCAGTACTTC
TRBV28	TRBJ2-7	.	many	CATVNIQGAVQYF	TGTGCCACCGTTAACATACAGGGAGCGGTGCAGTACTTC
TRBV6-1	TRBJ1-1	.	.	CASKSDVMNTEAFF	TGTGCCAGCAAGTCGGATGTAATGAACACTGAAGCTTTCTTT
TRBV4-2	TRBJ2-2	TRBD1	many	CASSHDRDSANTGELFF	TGTGCCAGCAGCCACGATAGGGACAGCGCGAACACCGGGGAGCTGTTTTTT
TRBV20-1	TRBJ1-2	.	many	CSPDPWRFYTF	TGCAGTCCCGACCCCTGGAGGTTTTACACCTTC
TRBV30	TRBJ2-7	TRBD2	once	CAWAGGGSSYGQYF	TGTGCCTGGGCGGGCGGGGGTAGCTCCTACGGGCAGTACTTC
TRBV20-1	TRBJ2-7	TRBD2	.	CSARDQRTSGTYEQYF	TGCAGTGCTAGAGATCAAAGGACTAGCGGGACCTACGAACAGTACTTC
TRBV7-9	TRBJ1-1	.	many	CASSLPYSEAFF	TGTGCCAGCAGCTTACCGTATAGTGAAGCTTTCTTT
TRBV18	TRBJ1-5	.	few	CASSPSGTWGNQPQHF	TGTGCCAGCTCACCTTCCGGGACGTGGGGGAATCAGCCCCAGCATTTT
TRBV28	TRBJ1-2	.	.	CASLIQVGYGYIF	TGTGCCAGCTTGATCCAGGTCGGCTATGGCTACATCTTC
TRBV6-1	TRBJ2-7	.	many	CASSEFSGSLYEQYF	TGTGCCAGCAGTGAATTTAGCGGCTCACTCTACGAGCAGTACTTC
TRBV12-3/TRBV12-4	TRBJ2-2	.	.	CASSFSSGELFF	TGTGCCAGCAGTTTTTCGTCCGGGGAGCTGTTTTTT
TRBV3-1	TRBJ2-7	TRBD2	many	CASSQDRGGGGQSEQYF	TGTGCCAGCAGCCAAGATCGGGGGGGAGGCGGACAGAGCGAGCAGTACTTC
TRBV15	TRBJ2-7	.	many	CATSRDRQSSAYEQYF	TGTGCCACCAGCAGAGATAGGCAGAGCTCGGCTTACGAGCAGTACTTC
TRBV29-1	TRBJ2-7	TRBD1	many	CSVSGTGIPYEQYF	TGCAGCGTGTCCGGGACAGGGATCCCCTACGAGCAGTACTTC
TRBV5-1	TRBJ2-6	.	many	CASSSTGANVLTF	TGCGCCAGCAGCTCCACTGGGGCCAACGTCCTGACTTTC
TRBV12-3/TRBV12-4	TRBJ2-7	.	.	CASSLSDRGNEQYF	TGTGCCAGCAGCCTCTCAGACCGTGGCAACGAGCAGTACTTC
TRBV19	TRBJ2-6	.	few	CASSPQMYGANVLTF	TGTGCCAGTAGTCCACAGATGTATGGGGCCAACGTCCTGACTTTC
TRBV7-7	TRBJ2-7	.	many	CASSRGLKYEQYF	TGTGCTAGCAGCCGGGGACTGAAATACGAGCAGTACTTC
TRBV12-3/TRBV12-4	TRBJ1-1	.	many	CASSSREGTEAFF	TGTGCCAGCAGTTCCAGGGAGGGCACTGAAGCTTTCTTT
TRBV6-5	TRBJ1-2	.	many	CASSYRANPANYGYTF	TGTGCCAGCAGTTACCGGGCAAACCCTGCTAACTATGGCTACACCTTC
TRBV6-1	TRBJ1-1	.	many	CASLRGVGTEAFF	TGTGCCAGCCTCAGGGGTGTTGGGACTGAAGCTTTCTTT
TRBV6-5	TRBJ2-5	.	many	CASRAGGRETQYF	TGTGCCAGCCGAGCTGGCGGCCGGGAGACCCAGTACTTC
TRBV10-3	TRBJ2-5	TRBD2	.	CAISESSGVGYQETQYF	TGTGCCATCAGTGAGTCGAGCGGGGTAGGGTACCAAGAGACCCAGTACTTC
TRBV6-5	TRBJ2-7	.	many	CASSYGYLGRGAEQYF	TGTGCCAGCAGTTATGGGTACCTAGGACGGGGGGCCGAGCAGTACTTC
TRBV6-5	TRBJ1-5	.	many	CASIPGLSNQPQHF	TGTGCCAGCATTCCAGGGCTTAGCAATCAGCCCCAGCATTTT
TRBV20-1	TRBJ2-7	TRBD1	many	CSAGDRGPPGEQYF	TGCAGTGCTGGGGACAGGGGCCCGCCGGGGGAGCAGTACTTC
TRBV3-1	TRBJ2-7	TRBD2	.	CASSLRTSGLSYEQYF	TGTGCCAGCAGCCTACGGACTAGCGGGCTCTCCTACGAGCAGTACTTC
TRBV12-3/TRBV12-4	TRBJ2-5	TRBD2	.	CASSPGGAGETQYF	TGTGCCAGCAGTCCCGGGGGGGCTGGCGAGACCCAGTACTTC
TRBV12-5	TRBJ1-1	.	many	CASGPGGGTEAFF	TGTGCTAGTGGTCCCGGTGGGGGGACGGAAGCTTTCTTT
TRBV15	TRBJ1-3	.	.	CATSVRQRSGNTIYF	TGTGCCACCAGCGTTAGACAGAGATCTGGAAACACCATATATTTT
TRBV14	TRBJ1-2	.	many	CASSQVRGGIYGYTF	TGTGCCAGCAGCCAAGTCCGGGGAGGAATCTATGGCTACACCTTC